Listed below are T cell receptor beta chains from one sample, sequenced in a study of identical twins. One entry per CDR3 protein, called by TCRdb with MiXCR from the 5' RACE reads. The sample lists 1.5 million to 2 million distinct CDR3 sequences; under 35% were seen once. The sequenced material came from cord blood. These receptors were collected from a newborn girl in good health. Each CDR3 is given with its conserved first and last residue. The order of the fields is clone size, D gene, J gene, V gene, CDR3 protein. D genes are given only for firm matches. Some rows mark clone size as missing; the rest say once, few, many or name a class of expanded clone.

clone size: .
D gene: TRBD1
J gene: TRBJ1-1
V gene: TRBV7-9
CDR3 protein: CASSSQTGGADTEAFF

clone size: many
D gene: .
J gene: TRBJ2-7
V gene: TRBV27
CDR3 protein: CASSLLGNYEQYF

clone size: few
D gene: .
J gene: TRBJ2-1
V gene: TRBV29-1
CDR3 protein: CSVGQGPYNEQFF

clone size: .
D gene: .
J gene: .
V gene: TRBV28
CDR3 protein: CASSLLAAPPYNEQYF

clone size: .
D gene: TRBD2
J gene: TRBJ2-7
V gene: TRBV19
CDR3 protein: CASSTSGGHEQYF

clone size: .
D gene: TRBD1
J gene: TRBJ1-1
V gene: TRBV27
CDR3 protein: CASSFQGGNTEAFF

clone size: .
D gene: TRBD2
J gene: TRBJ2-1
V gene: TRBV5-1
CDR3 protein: CASSLELARGNEQFF

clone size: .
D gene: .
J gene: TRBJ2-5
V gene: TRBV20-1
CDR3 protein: CGARDLGKQETQYF

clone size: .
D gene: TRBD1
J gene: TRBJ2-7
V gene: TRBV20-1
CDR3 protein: CSAAGQGILEQYF

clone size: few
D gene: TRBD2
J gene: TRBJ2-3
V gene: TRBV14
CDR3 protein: CASSQATSRSHTDTQYF

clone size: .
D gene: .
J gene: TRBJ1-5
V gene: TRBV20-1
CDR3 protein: CSARVAGDYSNQPQHF

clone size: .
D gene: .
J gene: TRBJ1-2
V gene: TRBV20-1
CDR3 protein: CSAGYRAGGYTF

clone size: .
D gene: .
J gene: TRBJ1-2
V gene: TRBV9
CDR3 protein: CASSRYPQGLTLYGYTF

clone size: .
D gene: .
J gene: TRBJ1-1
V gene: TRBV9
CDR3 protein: CASSKLADMNTEAFF

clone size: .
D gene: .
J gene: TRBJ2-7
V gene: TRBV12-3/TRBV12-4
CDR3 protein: CASSEGVTRQYF

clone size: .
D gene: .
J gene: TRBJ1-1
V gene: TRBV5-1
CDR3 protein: CASSLEGGGRREAFF

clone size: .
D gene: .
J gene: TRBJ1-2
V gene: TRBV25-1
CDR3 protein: CASSVSSYSYTF

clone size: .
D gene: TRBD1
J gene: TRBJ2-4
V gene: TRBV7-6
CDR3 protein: CASSLGIKGATYKQYF

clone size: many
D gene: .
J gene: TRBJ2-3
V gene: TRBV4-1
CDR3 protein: CASSQVPTTTDTQYF

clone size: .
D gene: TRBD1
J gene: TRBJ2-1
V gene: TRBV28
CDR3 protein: CASNRDREIDNEQFF

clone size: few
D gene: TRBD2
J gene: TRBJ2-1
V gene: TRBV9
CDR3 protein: CASSVLAGGNEQFF

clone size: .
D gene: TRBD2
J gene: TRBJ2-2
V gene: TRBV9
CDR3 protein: CATGLTHGELFF

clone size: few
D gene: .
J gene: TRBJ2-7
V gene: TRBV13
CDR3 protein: CASSFRGTDHYEQYF